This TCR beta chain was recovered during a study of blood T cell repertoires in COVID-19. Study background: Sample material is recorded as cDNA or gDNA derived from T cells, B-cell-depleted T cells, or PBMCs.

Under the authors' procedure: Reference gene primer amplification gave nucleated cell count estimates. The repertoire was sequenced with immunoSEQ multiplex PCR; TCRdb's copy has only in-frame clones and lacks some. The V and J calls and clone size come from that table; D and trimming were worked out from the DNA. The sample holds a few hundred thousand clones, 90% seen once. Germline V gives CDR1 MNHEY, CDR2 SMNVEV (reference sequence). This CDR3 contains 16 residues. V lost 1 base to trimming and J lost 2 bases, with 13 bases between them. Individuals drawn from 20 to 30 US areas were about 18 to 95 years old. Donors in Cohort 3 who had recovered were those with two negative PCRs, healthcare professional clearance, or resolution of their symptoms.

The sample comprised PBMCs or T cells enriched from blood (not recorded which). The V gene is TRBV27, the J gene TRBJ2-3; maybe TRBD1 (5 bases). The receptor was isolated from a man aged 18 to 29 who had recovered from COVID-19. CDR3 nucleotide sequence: TGTGCCAGCAGTTTATTAAGGGGTTCAAACACAGATACGCAGTATTTT. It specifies CASSLLRGSNTDTQYF.